This T cell receptor beta chain was identified in a study of T cell changes during pregnancy in multiple sclerosis. With 0 bases clipped from V and 1 base from J, the junction kept 6 bases outside the gene matches. The CDR3 consists of 17 residues. CDR1 and CDR2 (germline): SGHVS, FQNEAQ. Sequencing was performed with immunoSEQ multiplex PCR; in TCRdb, only in-frame clones are kept and a portion is missing. The sample contains roughly 42,000 clones, less than 90% of which appear only once. The gene calls are TRBV7-8 and TRBJ2-5, with 9 bases matching TRBD2. Sequencing was performed on CD4+ T cells from peripheral blood mononuclear cells, taken in the second trimester of pregnancy. The clonotype was recovered from a female donor with multiple sclerosis, enrolled in a pregnancy study. The CDR3 protein is CASSLAGTSPPQETQYF. The CDR3 bases are TGTGCCAGCAGCTTAGCCGGGACTAGCCCCCCCCAAGAGACCCAGTACTTC.